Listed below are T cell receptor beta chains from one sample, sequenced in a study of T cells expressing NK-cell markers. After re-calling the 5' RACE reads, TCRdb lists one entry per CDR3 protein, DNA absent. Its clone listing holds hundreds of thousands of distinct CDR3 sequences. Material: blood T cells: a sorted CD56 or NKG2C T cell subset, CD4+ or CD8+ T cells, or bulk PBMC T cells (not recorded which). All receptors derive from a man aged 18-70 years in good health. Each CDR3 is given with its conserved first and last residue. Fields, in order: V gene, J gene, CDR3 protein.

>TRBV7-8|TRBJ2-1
CASSLRDRAYNEQFF
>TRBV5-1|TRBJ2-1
CASSLGVKVSSYNEQFF
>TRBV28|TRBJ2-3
CASSLLSGGGADTQYF
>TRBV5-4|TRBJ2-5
CASSLVGRGTSQETQYF
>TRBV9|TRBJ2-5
CASSLVASGRETQYF
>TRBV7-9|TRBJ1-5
CASSFQGDSNQPQHF
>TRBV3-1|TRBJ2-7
CATRSRGTYEQYF
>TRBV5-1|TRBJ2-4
CASSPGGLNIQYF
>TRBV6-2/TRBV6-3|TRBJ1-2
CASSLPRGLSYGYTF
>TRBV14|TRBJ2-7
CASSHHKGAGPYEQYF
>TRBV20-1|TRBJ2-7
CSASPSWGTYEQYF
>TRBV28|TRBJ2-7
CASRPGDLNYEQYF
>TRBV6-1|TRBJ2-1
CASSRFRDRAYNEQFF
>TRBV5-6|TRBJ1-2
CASSLAHRDHYGYTF
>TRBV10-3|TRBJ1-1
CAIRMDSQSTEAFF
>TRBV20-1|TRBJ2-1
CSAVKRAGLYNEQFF
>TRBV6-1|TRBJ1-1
CARGAKTEAFF
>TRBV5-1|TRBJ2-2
CASSLAWGADTGELFF
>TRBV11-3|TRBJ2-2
CASKLSRGPGTGELFF
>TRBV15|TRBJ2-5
CATSRTLQGAGVETQYF
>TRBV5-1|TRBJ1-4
CASSRSVDGNEKLFF
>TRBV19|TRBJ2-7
CASRGTLYEQYF
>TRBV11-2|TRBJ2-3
CASSSYTSDTQYF
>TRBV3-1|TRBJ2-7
CASSQGTSWRLTYEQYF
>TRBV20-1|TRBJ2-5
CSAAGTPRETQYF
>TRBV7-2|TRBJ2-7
CASSPGTDANYEQYF
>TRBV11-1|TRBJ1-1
CASSSGTGTNKNTEAFF
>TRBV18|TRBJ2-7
CASSSPLGGDRSYEQYF
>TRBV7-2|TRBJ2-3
CASSLALRSGGDTQYF
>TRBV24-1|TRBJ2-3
CATSDWTSGDTSTDTQYF
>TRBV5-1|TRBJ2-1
CASSPTAYNEQFF
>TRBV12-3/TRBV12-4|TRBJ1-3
CASTLGRGAGNTIYF
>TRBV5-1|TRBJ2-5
CASSSLGRAQETQYF
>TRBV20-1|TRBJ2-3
CSANPGSGLGTDTQYF
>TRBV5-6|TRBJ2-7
CASSVTGSYEQYF
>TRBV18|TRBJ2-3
CASSPSRSTSADTQYF
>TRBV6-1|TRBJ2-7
CASVRGKGAYEQYF
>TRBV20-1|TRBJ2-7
CSAGRTDFLPEQYF
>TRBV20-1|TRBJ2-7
CSADRQGFGHEQYF
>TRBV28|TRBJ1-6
CAIRSGQSSSPLHF
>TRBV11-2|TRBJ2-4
CASSLGGPWAKNIQYF
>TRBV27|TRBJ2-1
CASSNRLNLYNEQFF
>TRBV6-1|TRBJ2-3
CASKFLPGISYTDTQYF
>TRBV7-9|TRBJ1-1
CASSRQGTEAFF
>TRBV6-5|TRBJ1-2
CASSYIRGTGAMHGYTF
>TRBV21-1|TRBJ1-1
CASSKNRGFRANTEAFF
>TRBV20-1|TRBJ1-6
CSGGRSSYNSPLHF
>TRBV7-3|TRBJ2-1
CASSVTAANEQFF
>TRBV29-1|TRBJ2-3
CSVETQGVPDTQYF
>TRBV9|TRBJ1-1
CASSATGGVNTEAFF
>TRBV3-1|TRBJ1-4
CASNFGDRAEKLFF
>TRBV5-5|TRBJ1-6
CASSPTVFLPPLHF
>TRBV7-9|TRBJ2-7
CASSPGTRQIEQYF
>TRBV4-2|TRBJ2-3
CASSRTVGADTQYF
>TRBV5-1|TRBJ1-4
CASSFRGGLDEKLFF
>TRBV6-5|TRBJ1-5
CASSNRDSSNQPQHF
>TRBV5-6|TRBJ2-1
CASSWDIAAEQFF
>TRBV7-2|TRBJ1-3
CASSPYPSSGNTIYF
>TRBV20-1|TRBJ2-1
CSAITGVTNEQFF